This T cell receptor (beta chain) comes out of a study of blood T cell repertoires in COVID-19. Only in-frame clones appear in the TCRdb table, and some are missing; sequencing was by immunoSEQ multiplex PCR. The sample consists of hundreds of thousands of clones, about 87% of them appearing once. Germline lookup yields CDR1 DFQATT and CDR2 SNEGSKA (reference sequence). Trimming removed 3 bases from V and 2 bases from J; junction bases left unmatched: 8. The CDR3 covers 15 residues. The chain couples TRBV20-1 to TRBJ2-3; 7 bases match TRBD2. Input material: peripheral blood. The sequence was obtained from a human donor in a cohort sampled during active COVID-19. CDR3 bases: TGCAGTGCTAGTAGAGGCGGGAGCCCCACAGATACGCAGTATTTT. It translates to CSASRGGSPTDTQYF.